In its sample, the clone carrying this T cell receptor (beta chain) was seen once. The junction departs from the called germline gene at one end, perhaps through a read error. This sample was taken from a study of blood T cells in healthy people across ages. Germline V gives CDR1 ENHRY, CDR2 SYGVKD. The CDR3 loop spans 14 amino acids. Alongside a J-beta primer mix, a sample-barcoded 5' primer served in a second PCR lasting about 6 to 11 cycles. TCRdb ran MiXCR on the 5' RACE reads and lists one entry per CDR3 protein. Altogether more than 900,000 distinct CDR3 sequences are present, just under 30% being singletons, with the ten largest covering 10%. These same records also appear under a second study, on T cells of mothers and their children.

The chain recombines TRBV10-3 with TRBJ2-5; a possible D gene is TRBD1 (5 bases). Source material: blood. The receptor comes from a middle-aged woman in good health. This CDR3 is CAISNSDSQGTQYF. The CDR3 nucleotides are TGTGCCATCAGCAACAGTGACAGCCAAGGGACCCAGTACTTC.